Described below is a single T cell receptor beta chain sequence and its context. What it recognizes is unknown. Per the germline V gene, CDR1 is SQVTM and CDR2 is ANQGSEA. The germline V and J ends were trimmed by 0 bases and 0 bases, with 17 bases remaining between them. CDR3 length: 18 amino acids. The data stem from a study of cytomegalovirus exposure and HLA in healthy donors. Regarding the study as a whole: Presence/absence analyses assumed roughly uniform sequencing depth across donors.

PCR involved 60 Vbeta and 13 Jbeta primers. Sequencing used immunoSEQ multiplex PCR; TCRdb keeps in-frame clones, though not all of them. The sample yields under 250,000 clones, approximately 82% seen once. The TCR was taken from a male donor in good health and CMV-seronegative. The rearrangement uses TRBV29-1 and TRBJ2-2; D remains unclear. The material sequenced was PBMCs. CDR3 bases: TGCAGCGTTGAAGACCCCCAAGAGAGTCTCGCGAACACCGGGGAGCTGTTTTTT. It encodes CSVEDPQESLANTGELFF.